This entry features one T cell receptor (beta chain) sequence. Its target is not known. The data derive from a study of cytomegalovirus exposure and HLA in healthy donors. This CDR3 has 13 amino acids. V was trimmed by 6 bases and J by 1 base, leaving 9 bases between them. Germline V gene data show CDR1 as MDHEN and CDR2 as SYDVKM. The PCR ran on 60 Vbeta and 13 Jbeta primers. Generated by immunoSEQ multiplex PCR, the TCRdb table keeps only in-frame clones and is missing some. The repertoire consists of approximately 79,000 clones, with 70% to 80% occurring once and the leading ten covering roughly 9%. Study outcomes and limitations: Sequencing probably produced one cluster of sequence variants that were highly shared. In an earlier analysis, in roughly 600 donors, most V segments appeared productive either ~87% or ~30% of the time. According to the study, some 160 TCR beta chains were cytomegalovirus-associated.

The source of this sequence is a man in his forties or fifties in good health and CMV-seropositive. Sequencing input: PBMCs. V gene TRBV28 combines with J gene TRBJ2-5; D is uncertain. DNA for the CDR3: TGTGCCAGCAGCCTTGACACCCAAGAGACCCAGTACTTC. The encoded protein is CASSLDTQETQYF.